The rows below give T cell receptor beta chains drawn from one sample of a study of blood T cell repertoires in COVID-19. Using immunoSEQ multiplex PCR, the repertoire was profiled, and TCRdb retains in-frame clones only, with some absent. The sample records about 320,000 clones, around 85% being singletons. Material: PBMCs or T cells enriched from blood (not recorded which). The receptors stem from a woman in her twenties or thirties who had been exposed to COVID-19. The CDR3 runs from the conserved cysteine through the conserved F or W. The D gene is left open where the match is weak. Expanded clones are given a class, and other clones once, few, many or no size at all.

NA,NA,TRBJ2-7,TRBV9,TGTGCCAGCAGCGTAGGCGGGGATTGGTCCTACGAGCAGTACTTC,CASSVGGDWSYEQYF
NA,NA,TRBJ2-2,TRBV11-1,TGTGCCAGCAGCTTAAGCGGAAACACCGGGGAGCTGTTTTTT,CASSLSGNTGELFF
NA,NA,TRBJ2-7,TRBV4-1,TGCGCCAGCAGCCGGGACATCGGCTCCTACGAGCAGTACTTC,CASSRDIGSYEQYF
NA,NA,TRBJ2-1,TRBV7-7,TGTGCTAGCAGCGAGGGACATCAAATTTCCAATGAGCAGTTCTTC,CASSEGHQISNEQFF
TRBD2,NA,TRBJ2-4,TRBV11-2,TGTGCCAGCAGCTTCAGGACTAGCGGCCAGACGGGGCGAAACATTCAGTACTTC,CASSFRTSGQTGRNIQYF
NA,NA,TRBJ1-3,TRBV5-1,TGCGCCAGCAGCTTTGGGGCGGTCGTCTCTGGAAACACCATATATTTT,CASSFGAVVSGNTIYF
TRBD1,NA,TRBJ2-3,TRBV7-9,TGTGCCAGCAGCTTCCCCTCAGGGGGCCGCACAGATACGCAGTATTTT,CASSFPSGGRTDTQYF
TRBD2,NA,TRBJ2-2,TRBV9,TGTGCCAGCAGCGTAGCTACCAGGACTAGAAGTAACACCGGGGAGCTGTTTTTT,CASSVATRTRSNTGELFF
NA,NA,TRBJ1-2,TRBV28,TGTGCCAGCAGTTCTGCGGGCTATGGCTACACCTTC,CASSSAGYGYTF
TRBD1,NA,TRBJ2-7,TRBV7-9,TGTGCCAGCACCCATGACAGGGATATCTTCGAGCAGTACTTC,CASTHDRDIFEQYF
NA,once,TRBJ2-1,TRBV4-3,TGCGCCAGCAGCCAAGATCAATCATTCTACAATGAGCAGTTCTTC,CASSQDQSFYNEQFF
NA,NA,TRBJ1-1,TRBV19,TGTGCCAGTAGTATTAATGCAGGGAACACTGAAGCTTTCTTT,CASSINAGNTEAFF
NA,NA,TRBJ2-1,TRBV7-3,TGTGCCAGCAGCTTAAGAGACAATGAGCAGTTCTTC,CASSLRDNEQFF
NA,NA,TRBJ1-4,TRBV7-2,TGTGCCAGCAGCCTGGGGGGGGCAGGGGAAAAACTGTTTTTT,CASSLGGAGEKLFF
TRBD2,NA,TRBJ2-5,TRBV6-2/TRBV6-3,TGTGCCAGCAGTTACTCGAAGCGGACTAGCGGGGGAGAGCAAGAGACCCAGTACTTC,CASSYSKRTSGGEQETQYF
TRBD2,once,TRBJ2-3,TRBV5-4,TGTGCCAGCAGTCAGCGGGGTCTCATGGCAGATACGCAGTATTTT,CASSQRGLMADTQYF
NA,NA,TRBJ1-4,TRBV28,TGTGCCAGCAGCGTGCGGGACTTGAATGAAAAACTGTTTTTT,CASSVRDLNEKLFF
TRBD1,few,TRBJ1-1,TRBV28,TGTGCCAGCAGTTTTATCAGAGGCGGGACAGGGGACTTGAACACTGAAGCTTTCTTT,CASSFIRGGTGDLNTEAFF
TRBD1,NA,TRBJ2-7,TRBV13,TGTGCCAGCAGATCGTGGACAGGGGGTTACGAGCAGTACTTC,CASRSWTGGYEQYF
NA,NA,TRBJ1-6,TRBV27,TGTGCCAGCAGTTTACGATCAGGGAGGGAATCACCCCTCCACTTT,CASSLRSGRESPLHF
TRBD2,NA,TRBJ2-1,TRBV5-1,TGCGCCAGCAGCCCCGCGGGAGGGCCTTACAATGAGCAGTTCTTC,CASSPAGGPYNEQFF
NA,NA,TRBJ1-2,TRBV2,TGTGCCCCACAAGGGGGTCAGCAATATGGCTACACCTTC,CAPQGGQQYGYTF
NA,few,TRBJ1-2,TRBV18,TGTGCCAGCTCACCAGAAGTTACGGGGTATGGCTACACCTTC,CASSPEVTGYGYTF
TRBD2,many,TRBJ2-3,TRBV4-1,TGCGCCAGCAGTCTGACTAGCGGGGGAATCACAGATACGCAGTATTTT,CASSLTSGGITDTQYF
TRBD2,NA,TRBJ2-2,TRBV12-3/TRBV12-4,TGTGCCAGCAGCCGGCTAGCGGGCGGGGAGCTGTTTTTT,CASSRLAGGELFF